This T cell receptor beta chain emerged from a study of T cells in Graves' hyperthyroidism and ophthalmopathy. V trimming: 1 base; J trimming: 4 bases; junction bases outside the gene matches: 2. The CDR3 spans 13 residues. Germline V gene sequence: CDR1 DFQATT, CDR2 SNEGSKA (reference sequence). TCR beta CDR3 region amplification was performed from RNA transcripts. The study used the HTBI primer set for a first-round RT-PCR of the TCR CDR3. TCRdb redid the calling of the multiplex PCR reads with MiXCR, one entry per CDR3 protein. The table includes approximately 430,000 distinct CDR3 sequences, around 14% detected once.

The gene calls are TRBV20-1 and TRBJ1-2, with TRBD1 matching over 8 bases. Material: blood. This clonotype was sampled from a woman aged 18-35 years with Graves' hyperthyroidism. The CDR3 DNA follows: TGCAGTGCTAGAGCCGGGACAGGCTATGGCTACACCTTC. As protein: CSARAGTGYGYTF.